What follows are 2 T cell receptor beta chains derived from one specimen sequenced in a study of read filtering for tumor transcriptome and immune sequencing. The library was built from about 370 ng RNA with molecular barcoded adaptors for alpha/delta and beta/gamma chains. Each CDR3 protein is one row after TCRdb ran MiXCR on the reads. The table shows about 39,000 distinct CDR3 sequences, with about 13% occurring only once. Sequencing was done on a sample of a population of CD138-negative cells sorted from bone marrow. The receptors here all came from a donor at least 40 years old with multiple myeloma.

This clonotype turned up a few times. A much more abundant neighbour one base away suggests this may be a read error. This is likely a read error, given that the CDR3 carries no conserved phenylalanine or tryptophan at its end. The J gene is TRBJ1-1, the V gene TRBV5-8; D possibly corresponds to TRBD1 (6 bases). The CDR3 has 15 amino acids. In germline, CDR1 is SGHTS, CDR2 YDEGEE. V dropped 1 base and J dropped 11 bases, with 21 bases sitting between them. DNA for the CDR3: TGTGCCAGCAGCTTGTTAAAAACAGGGACAATGGCCGCTTTCCTT. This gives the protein CASSLLKTGTMAAFL.

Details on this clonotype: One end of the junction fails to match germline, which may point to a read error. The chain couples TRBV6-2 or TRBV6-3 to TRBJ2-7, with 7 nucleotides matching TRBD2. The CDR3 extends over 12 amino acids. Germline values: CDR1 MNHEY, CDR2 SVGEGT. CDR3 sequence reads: CARSYAGVEQYF. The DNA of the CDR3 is TGTGCCAGGAGTTACGCGGGGGTCGAGCAGTACTTC.